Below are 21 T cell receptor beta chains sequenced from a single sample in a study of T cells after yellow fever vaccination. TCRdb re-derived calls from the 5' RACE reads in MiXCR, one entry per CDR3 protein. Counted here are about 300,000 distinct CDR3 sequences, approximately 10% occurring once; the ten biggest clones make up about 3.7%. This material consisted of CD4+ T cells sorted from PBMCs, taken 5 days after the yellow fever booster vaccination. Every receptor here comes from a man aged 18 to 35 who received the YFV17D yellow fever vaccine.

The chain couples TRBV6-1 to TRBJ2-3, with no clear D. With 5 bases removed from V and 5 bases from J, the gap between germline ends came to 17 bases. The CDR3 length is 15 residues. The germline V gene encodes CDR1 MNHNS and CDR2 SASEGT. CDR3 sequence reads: CASSKERAMQDTQYF. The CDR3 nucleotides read TGTGCCAGCAGTAAAGAACGGGCCATGCAAGATACGCAGTATTTT.

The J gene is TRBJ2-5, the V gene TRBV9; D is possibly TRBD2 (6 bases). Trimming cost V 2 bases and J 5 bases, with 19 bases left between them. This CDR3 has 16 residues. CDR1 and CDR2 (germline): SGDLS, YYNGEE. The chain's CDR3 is CASSVLPVQGGETQYF. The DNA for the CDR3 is TGTGCCAGCAGCGTTCTGCCGGTTCAAGGAGGGGAGACCCAGTACTTC.

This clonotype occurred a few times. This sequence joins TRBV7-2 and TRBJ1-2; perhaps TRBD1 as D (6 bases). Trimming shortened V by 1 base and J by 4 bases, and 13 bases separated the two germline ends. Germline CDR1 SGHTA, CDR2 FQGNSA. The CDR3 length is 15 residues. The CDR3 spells CASSLVGRGSYGYTF. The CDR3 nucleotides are TGTGCCAGCAGCTTAGTTGGCAGGGGATCCTATGGCTACACCTTC.

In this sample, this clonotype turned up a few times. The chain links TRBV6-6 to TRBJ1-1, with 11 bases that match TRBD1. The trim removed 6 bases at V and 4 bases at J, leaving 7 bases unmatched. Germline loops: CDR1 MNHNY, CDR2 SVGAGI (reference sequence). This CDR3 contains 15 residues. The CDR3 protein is CASSPGQGASTEAFF. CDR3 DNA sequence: TGTGCCAGCAGCCCTGGACAGGGGGCGAGCACTGAAGCTTTCTTT.

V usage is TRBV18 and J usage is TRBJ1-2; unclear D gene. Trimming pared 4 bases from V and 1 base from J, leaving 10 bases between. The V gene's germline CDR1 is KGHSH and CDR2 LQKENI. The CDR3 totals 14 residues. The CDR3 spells CASSRSDFNYGYTF. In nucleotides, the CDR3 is TGTGCCAGCTCACGGTCAGATTTTAACTATGGCTACACCTTC. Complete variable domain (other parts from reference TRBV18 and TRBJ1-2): NAGVMQNPRHLVRRRGQEARLRCSPMKGHSHVYWYRQLPEEGLKFMVYLQKENIIDESGMPKERFSAEFPKEGPSILRIQQVVRGDSAAYFCASSRSDFNYGYTFGSGTRLTVV.

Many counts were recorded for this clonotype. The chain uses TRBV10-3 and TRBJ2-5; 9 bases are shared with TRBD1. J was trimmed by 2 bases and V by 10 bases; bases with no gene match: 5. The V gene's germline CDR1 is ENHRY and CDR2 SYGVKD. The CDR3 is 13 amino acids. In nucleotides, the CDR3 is TGTGCCACCAGGGACAGGGCGCAAGAGACCCAGTACTTC. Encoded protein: CATRDRAQETQYF.

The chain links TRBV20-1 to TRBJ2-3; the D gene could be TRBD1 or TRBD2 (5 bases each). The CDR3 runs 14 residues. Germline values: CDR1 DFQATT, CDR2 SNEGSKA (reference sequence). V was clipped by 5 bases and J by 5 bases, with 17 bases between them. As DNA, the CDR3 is TGCAGTGCTCCGGGACGGGTGGGTGGAGATACGCAGTATTTT. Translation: CSAPGRVGGDTQYF.

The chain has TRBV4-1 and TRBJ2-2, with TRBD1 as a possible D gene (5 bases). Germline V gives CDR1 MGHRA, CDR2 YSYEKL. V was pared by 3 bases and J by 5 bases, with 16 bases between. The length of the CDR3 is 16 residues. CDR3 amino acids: CASSQPGQDVTGELFF. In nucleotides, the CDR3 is TGCGCCAGCAGCCAGCCAGGACAAGACGTGACCGGGGAGCTGTTTTTT.

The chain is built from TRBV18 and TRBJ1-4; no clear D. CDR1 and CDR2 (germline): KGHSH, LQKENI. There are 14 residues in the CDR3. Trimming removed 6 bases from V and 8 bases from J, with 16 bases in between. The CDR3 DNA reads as TGTGCCAGCTCTCAGTCCCGAGTGGGGGAAAAACTGTTTTTT. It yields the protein CASSQSRVGEKLFF.

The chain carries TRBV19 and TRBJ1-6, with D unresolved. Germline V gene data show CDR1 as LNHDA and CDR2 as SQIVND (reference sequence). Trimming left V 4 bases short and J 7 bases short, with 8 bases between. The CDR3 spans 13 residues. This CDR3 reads CASSNPGNSPLHF. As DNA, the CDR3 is TGTGCCAGTAGTAATCCGGGGAATTCACCCCTCCACTTT.

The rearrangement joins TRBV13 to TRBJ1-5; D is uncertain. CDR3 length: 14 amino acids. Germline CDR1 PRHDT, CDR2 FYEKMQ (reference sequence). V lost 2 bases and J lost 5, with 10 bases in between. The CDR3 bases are TGTGCCAGCAGCTTATCGGGAGCACATCAGCCCCAGCATTTT. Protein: CASSLSGAHQPQHF.

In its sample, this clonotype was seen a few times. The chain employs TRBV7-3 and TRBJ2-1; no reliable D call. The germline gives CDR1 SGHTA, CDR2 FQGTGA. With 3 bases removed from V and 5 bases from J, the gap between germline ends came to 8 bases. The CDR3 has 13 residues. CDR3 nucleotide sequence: TGTGCCAGCAGCTTTGGCCTAAACAATGAGCAGTTCTTC. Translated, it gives CASSFGLNNEQFF.

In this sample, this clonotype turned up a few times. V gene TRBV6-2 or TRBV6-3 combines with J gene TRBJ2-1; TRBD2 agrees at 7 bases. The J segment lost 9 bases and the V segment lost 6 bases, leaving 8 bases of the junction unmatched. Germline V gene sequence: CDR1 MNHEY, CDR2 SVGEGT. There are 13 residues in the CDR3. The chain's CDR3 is CASRGGYAPEQFF. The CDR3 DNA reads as TGTGCCAGCAGGGGGGGGTATGCCCCTGAGCAGTTCTTC.

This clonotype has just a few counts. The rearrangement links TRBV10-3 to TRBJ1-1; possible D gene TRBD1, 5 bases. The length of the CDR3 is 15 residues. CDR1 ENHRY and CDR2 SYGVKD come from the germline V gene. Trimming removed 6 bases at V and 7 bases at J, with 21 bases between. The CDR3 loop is CAIRALQDTGDEAFF. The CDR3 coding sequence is TGTGCCATCAGGGCACTCCAGGACACAGGAGATGAAGCTTTCTTT.

The CDR3 spells CASSVPGLGYEQYV. CDR3 nucleotide sequence: TGTGCCAGCAGCGTACCGGGACTAGGTTACGAGCAGTACGTC. The chain has TRBV9 and TRBJ2-7, with TRBD2 matching over 8 bases. Germline values: CDR1 SGDLS, CDR2 YYNGEE. The CDR3 is made up of 14 amino acids. After removal of 1 base from V and 4 bases from J, the junction contained 4 bases not matched to a gene.

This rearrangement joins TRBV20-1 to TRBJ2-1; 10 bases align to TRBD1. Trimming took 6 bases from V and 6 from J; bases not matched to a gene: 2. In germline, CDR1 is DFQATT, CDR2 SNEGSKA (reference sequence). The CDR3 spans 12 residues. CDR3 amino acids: CSARDRGNEQFF. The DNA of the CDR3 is TGCAGTGCGAGGGACAGGGGCAATGAGCAGTTCTTC.

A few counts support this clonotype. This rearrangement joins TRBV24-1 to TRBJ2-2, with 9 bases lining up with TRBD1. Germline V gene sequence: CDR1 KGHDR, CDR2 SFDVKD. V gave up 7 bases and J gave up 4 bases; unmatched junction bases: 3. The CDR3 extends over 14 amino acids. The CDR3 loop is CATSDRGITGELFF. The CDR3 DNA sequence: TGTGCCACCAGCGACAGGGGGATCACCGGGGAGCTGTTTTTT.

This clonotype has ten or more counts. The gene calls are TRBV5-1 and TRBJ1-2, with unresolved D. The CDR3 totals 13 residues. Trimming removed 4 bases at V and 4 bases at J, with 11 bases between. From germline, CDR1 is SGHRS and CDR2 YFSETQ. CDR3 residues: CASSTESSYGYTF. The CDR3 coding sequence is TGCGCCAGCAGCACGGAGTCGTCCTATGGCTACACCTTC.

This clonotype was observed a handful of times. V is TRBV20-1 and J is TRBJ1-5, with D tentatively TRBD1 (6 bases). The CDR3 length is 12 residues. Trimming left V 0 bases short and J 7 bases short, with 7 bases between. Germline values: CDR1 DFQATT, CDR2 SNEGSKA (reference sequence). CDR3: CSAREGAQPQHF. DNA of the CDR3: TGCAGTGCTAGAGAGGGGGCCCAGCCCCAGCATTTT.

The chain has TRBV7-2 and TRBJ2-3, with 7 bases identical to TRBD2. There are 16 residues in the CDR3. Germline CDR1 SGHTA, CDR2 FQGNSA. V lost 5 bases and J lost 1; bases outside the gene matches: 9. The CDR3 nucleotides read TGTGCCAGCAGCCTGCCCTGGAGCGGGGGCACAGATACGCAGTATTTT. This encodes CASSLPWSGGTDTQYF.

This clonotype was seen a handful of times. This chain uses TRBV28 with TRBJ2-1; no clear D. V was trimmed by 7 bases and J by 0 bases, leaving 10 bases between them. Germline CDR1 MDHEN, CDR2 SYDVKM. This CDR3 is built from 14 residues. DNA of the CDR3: TGTGCCAGCACCCAGCCGAGCTCCTACAATGAGCAGTTCTTC. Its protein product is CASTQPSSYNEQFF.